Presented here are 7 T cell receptor beta chains from one specimen sequenced in a study of graft-versus-host responses after intestinal transplantation. Libraries were prepared by immunoSEQ multiplex PCR; TCRdb keeps only in-frame clonotypes and omits some of them. Of about 39,000 clones detected, about 92% appear once; the ten largest clones hold around 3.6%. Sequencing used PBMCs, obtained around 730 days after intestinal transplantation. The receptor set was obtained from a human patient who received an intestinal transplant, so some T cells may come from the graft donor.

V and J are TRBV7-9 and TRBJ2-7; the match to TRBD1 covers 7 bases. CDR1 SEHNR and CDR2 FQNEAQ come from the germline V gene (reference sequence). The CDR3 runs to 14 residues. J gave up 1 base and V 5 bases, and 5 bases lay outside the gene matches. The CDR3 DNA follows: TGTGCCAGCAGCCCGACAGGGTTGTCCTACGAGCAGTACTTC. As protein: CASSPTGLSYEQYF.

The V and J genes are TRBV5-1 and TRBJ2-2; 7 nucleotides line up with TRBD1. Looked up from germline, CDR1 is SGHRS and CDR2 is YFSETQ. V was pared by 0 bases and J by 0 bases, with 5 bases of the junction left unmatched. The CDR3 is made up of 17 amino acids. CDR3 nucleotide sequence: TGCGCCAGCAGCTTGGGCCGGGACAGCGCGAACACCGGGGAGCTGTTTTTT. Its translation is CASSLGRDSANTGELFF.

The genes are TRBV7-9 and TRBJ1-3, with TRBD1 as a possible D gene (5 bases). In germline, CDR1 is SEHNR, CDR2 FQNEAQ (reference sequence). The length of the CDR3 is 17 residues. V was shortened by 2 bases and J by 4 bases, with 18 bases between the two germline ends. The CDR3: CASSLTLGTTPGNTIYF. The CDR3 DNA follows: TGTGCCAGCAGCTTAACCCTAGGGACCACGCCAGGAAACACCATATATTTT.

This clone was recorded only once. This chain links TRBV2 with TRBJ2-3, with 9 bases lining up with TRBD2. Germline V gives CDR1 SNHLY, CDR2 FYNNEI. This CDR3 comprises 18 residues. Unmatched junction bases numbered 14, after V lost 5 bases and J lost 2 bases. The CDR3 DNA follows: TGTGCCAGCAGTCTGAAAGAAGGTAGCGGGAGCACCACAGATACGCAGTATTTT. Its protein product is CASSLKEGSGSTTDTQYF. Using reference TRBV2 and TRBJ2-3 for the parts outside the CDR3, the full variable domain is EPEVTQTPSHQVTQMGQEVILRCVPISNHLYFYWYRQILGQKVEFLVSFYNNEISEKSEIFDDQFSVERPDGSNFTLKIRSTKLEDSAMYFCASSLKEGSGSTTDTQYFGPGTRLTVL.

The V gene is TRBV6-5, the J gene TRBJ1-6, with D uncertain. Germline assignment: CDR1 MNHEY and CDR2 SVGAGI. The CDR3 runs to 14 residues. Between the trimmed V and J ends, which lost 2 bases and 8 bases, there was a span of 10 bases. The DNA of the CDR3 is TGTGCCAGCAGTTACGAAGACGGGTATTCACCCCTCCACTTT. Translating gives CASSYEDGYSPLHF.

The genes are TRBV4-1 and TRBJ1-2; D is unclear. CDR3 length: 14 residues. V was shortened by 1 base and J by 6 bases, with 12 bases between the two germline ends. Germline-derived CDR1 and CDR2 are MGHRA and YSYEKL. The DNA of the CDR3 is TGCGCCAGCAGCCAAGTAGGCACGGACCATGGCTACACCTTC. It codes for CASSQVGTDHGYTF.

The CDR3 loop is CASSVDLAGGDTQYF. As DNA, the CDR3 is TGTGCCAGCAGCGTAGATCTAGCCGGGGGTGATACGCAGTATTTT. The chain employs TRBV9 and TRBJ2-3, with a weak D call TRBD2 (6 bases). The CDR3 totals 15 residues. Trimming left V 0 bases short and J 6 bases short, with 14 bases between. Germline CDR1 reads SGDLS; CDR2 reads YYNGEE. Using reference TRBV9 and TRBJ2-3 for the parts outside the CDR3, the full variable domain is DSGVTQTPKHLITATGQRVTLRCSPRSGDLSVYWYQQSLDQGLQFLIQYYNGEERAKGNILERFSAQQFPDLHSELNLSSLELGDSALYFCASSVDLAGGDTQYFGPGTRLTVL.